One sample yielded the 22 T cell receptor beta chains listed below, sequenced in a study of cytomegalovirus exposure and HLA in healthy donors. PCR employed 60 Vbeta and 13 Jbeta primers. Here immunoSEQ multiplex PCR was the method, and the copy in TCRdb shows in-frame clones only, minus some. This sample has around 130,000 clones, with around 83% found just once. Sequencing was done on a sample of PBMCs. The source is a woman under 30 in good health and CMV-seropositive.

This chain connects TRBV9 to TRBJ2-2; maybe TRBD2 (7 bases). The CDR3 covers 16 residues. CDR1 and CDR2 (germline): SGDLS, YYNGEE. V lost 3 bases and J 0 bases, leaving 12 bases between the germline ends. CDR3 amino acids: CASSEGGGPNTGELFF. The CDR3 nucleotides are TGTGCCAGCAGCGAGGGAGGGGGTCCGAACACCGGGGAGCTGTTTTTT. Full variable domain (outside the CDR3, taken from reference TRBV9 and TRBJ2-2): DSGVTQTPKHLITATGQRVTLRCSPRSGDLSVYWYQQSLDQGLQFLIQYYNGEERAKGNILERFSAQQFPDLHSELNLSSLELGDSALYFCASSEGGGPNTGELFFGEGSRLTVL.

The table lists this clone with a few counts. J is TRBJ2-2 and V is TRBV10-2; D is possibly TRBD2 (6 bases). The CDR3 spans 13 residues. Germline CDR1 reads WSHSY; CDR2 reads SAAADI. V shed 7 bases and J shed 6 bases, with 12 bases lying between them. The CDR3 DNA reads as TGCGCCAGCAAGGTCGGGGGTCCCGGGGAGCTGTTTTTT. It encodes CASKVGGPGELFF.

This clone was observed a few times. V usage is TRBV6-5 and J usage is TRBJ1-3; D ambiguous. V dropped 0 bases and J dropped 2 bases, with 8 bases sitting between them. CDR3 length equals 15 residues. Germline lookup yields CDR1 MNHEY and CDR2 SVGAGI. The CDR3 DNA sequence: TGTGCCAGCAGTTACTCGGGCAAAGCTGGAAACACCATATATTTT. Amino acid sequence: CASSYSGKAGNTIYF.

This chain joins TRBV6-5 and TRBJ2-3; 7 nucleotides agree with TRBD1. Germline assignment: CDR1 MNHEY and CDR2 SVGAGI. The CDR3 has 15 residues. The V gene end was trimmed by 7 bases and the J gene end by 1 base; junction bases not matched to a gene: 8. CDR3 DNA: TGTGCCAGCAACGCTCTGCAGGGGGGCACAGATACGCAGTATTTT. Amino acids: CASNALQGGTDTQYF.

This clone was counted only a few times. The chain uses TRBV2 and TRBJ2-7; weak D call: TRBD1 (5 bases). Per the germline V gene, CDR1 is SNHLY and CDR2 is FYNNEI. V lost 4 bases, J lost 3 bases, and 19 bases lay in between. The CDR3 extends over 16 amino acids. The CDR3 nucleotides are TGTGCCAGCAGTGCGCCCCCAAGGGGCTCTTACTACGAGCAGTACTTC. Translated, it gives CASSAPPRGSYYEQYF.

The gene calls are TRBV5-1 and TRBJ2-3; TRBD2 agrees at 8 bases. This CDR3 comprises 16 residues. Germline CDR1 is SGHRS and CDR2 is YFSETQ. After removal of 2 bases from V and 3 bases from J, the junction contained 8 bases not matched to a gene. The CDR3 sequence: CASSLAGLEGTDTQYF. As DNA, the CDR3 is TGCGCCAGCAGCTTAGCGGGACTAGAGGGGACAGATACGCAGTATTTT.

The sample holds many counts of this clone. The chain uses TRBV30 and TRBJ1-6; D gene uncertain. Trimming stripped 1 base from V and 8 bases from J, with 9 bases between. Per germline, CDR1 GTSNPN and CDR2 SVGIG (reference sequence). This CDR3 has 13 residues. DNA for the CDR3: TGTGCCTGGAGTGGAGGGATTGATTCACCCCTCCACTTT. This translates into CAWSGGIDSPLHF.

CDR3: CASSGRRPGQRNEKLFF. CDR3 in DNA: TGCGCCAGCAGCGGGAGGCGCCCGGGACAGCGAAATGAAAAACTGTTTTTT. The V call is TRBV5-1, the J call TRBJ1-4; TRBD1 aligns across 7 bases. In germline, CDR1 is SGHRS, CDR2 YFSETQ. The V gene end was trimmed by 4 bases and the J gene end by 5 bases; junction bases not matched to a gene: 14. The CDR3 sequence is 17 residues long.

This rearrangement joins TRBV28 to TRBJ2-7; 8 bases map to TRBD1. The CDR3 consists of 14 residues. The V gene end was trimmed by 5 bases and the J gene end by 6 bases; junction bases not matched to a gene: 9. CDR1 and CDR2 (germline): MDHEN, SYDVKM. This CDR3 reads CASSKGQGPSEQYF. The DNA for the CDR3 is TGTGCCAGCAGTAAAGGACAGGGCCCTTCCGAGCAGTACTTC.

The CDR3 sequence is CASRGPGTGGSEAFF. CDR3 DNA: TGTGCCAGCAGGGGCCCCGGGACAGGGGGTTCTGAAGCTTTCTTT. V gene TRBV11-2 combines with J gene TRBJ1-1; 11 bases fit TRBD1. With V trimmed by 6 bases and J by 6 bases, 9 bases remained unmatched. CDR3 size: 15 residues. CDR1 is SGHAT and CDR2 is FQNNGV in the germline V gene.

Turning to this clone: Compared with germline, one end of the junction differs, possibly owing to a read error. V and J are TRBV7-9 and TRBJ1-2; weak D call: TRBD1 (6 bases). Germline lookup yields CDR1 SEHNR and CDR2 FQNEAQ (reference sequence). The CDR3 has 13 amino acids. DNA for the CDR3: TGTTCCAGCAGTACAACAGGGAACTATGGCTACACCTTC. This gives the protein CSSSTTGNYGYTF.

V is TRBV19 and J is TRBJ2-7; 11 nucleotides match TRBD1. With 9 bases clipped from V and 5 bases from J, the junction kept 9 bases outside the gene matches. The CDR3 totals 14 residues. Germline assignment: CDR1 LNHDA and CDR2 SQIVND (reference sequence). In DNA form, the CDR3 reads TGTGCCAGCGAAGGGACAGGGGGGAGGAACGAGCAGTACTTC. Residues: CASEGTGGRNEQYF.

The CDR3 DNA reads as TGTGCCAGCTTGAGCCAGCGGGGGGTCCAAGAGACCCAGTACTTC. Translating gives CASLSQRGVQETQYF. The chain is built from TRBV28 and TRBJ2-5, with 9 bases matching TRBD2. Trimming cost V 8 bases and J 1 base; bases outside gene matches: 8. CDR1 and CDR2 from the germline V gene are MDHEN and SYDVKM. This CDR3 comprises 15 residues.

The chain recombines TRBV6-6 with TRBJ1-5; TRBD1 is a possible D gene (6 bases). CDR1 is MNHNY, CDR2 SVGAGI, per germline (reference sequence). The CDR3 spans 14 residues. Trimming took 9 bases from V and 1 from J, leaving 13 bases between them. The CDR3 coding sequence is TGTGCCAGTATGACAGGAGAGAGCAATCAGCCCCAGCATTTT. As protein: CASMTGESNQPQHF.

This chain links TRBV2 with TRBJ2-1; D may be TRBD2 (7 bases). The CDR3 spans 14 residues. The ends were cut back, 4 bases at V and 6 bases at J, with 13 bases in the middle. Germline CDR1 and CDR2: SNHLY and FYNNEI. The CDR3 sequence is CASSVAGAPNEQFF. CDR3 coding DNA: TGTGCCAGCAGTGTTGCGGGGGCCCCCAATGAGCAGTTCTTC.

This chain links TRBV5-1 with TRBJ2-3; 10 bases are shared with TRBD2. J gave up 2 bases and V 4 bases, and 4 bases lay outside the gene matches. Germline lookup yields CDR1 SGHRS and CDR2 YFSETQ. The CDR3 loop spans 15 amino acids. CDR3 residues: CASSRSGGPTDTQYF. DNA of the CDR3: TGCGCCAGCAGCCGTAGCGGGGGGCCCACAGATACGCAGTATTTT.

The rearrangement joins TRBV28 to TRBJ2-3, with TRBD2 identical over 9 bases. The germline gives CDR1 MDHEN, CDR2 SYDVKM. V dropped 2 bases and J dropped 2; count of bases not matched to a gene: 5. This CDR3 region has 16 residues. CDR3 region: CASSLPAGGPTDTQYF. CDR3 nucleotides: TGTGCCAGCAGTTTACCCGCGGGAGGGCCCACAGATACGCAGTATTTT.

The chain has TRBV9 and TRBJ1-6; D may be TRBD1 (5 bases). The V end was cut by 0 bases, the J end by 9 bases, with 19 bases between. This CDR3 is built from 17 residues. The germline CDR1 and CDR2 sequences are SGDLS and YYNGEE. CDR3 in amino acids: CASSVDPRGVSSSPLHF. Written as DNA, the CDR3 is TGTGCCAGCAGCGTAGACCCCCGGGGGGTGAGTAGTTCACCCCTCCACTTT. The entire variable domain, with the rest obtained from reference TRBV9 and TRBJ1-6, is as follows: DSGVTQTPKHLITATGQRVTLRCSPRSGDLSVYWYQQSLDQGLQFLIQYYNGEERAKGNILERFSAQQFPDLHSELNLSSLELGDSALYFCASSVDPRGVSSSPLHFGNGTRLTVT.

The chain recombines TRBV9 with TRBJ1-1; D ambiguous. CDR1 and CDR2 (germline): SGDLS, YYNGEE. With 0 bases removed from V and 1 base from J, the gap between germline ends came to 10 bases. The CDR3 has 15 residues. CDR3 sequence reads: CASSVVRYPNTEAFF. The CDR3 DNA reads TGTGCCAGCAGCGTAGTTCGTTATCCGAACACTGAAGCTTTCTTT.

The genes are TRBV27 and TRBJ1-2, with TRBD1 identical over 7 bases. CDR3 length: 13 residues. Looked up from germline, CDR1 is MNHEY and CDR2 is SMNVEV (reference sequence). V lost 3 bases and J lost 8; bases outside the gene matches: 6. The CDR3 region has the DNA TGTGCCAGCAGTTTGACAGGGAACAAGGGCTACACCTTC. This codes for CASSLTGNKGYTF.

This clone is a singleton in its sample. In DNA, the CDR3 is TGTGCCAGCAGTCAGAGGGGGGGCCTCAATGAGCAGTTCTTC. This gives the protein CASSQRGGLNEQFF. The chain carries TRBV28 and TRBJ2-1, with TRBD2 as a possible D gene (7 bases). The germline CDR1 and CDR2 sequences are MDHEN and SYDVKM. This CDR3 has 14 amino acids. V shed 5 bases and J shed 6 bases, with 14 bases lying between them.

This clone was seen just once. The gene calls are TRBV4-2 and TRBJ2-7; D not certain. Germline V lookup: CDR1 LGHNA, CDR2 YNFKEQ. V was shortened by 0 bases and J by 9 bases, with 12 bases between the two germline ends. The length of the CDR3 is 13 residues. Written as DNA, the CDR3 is TGTGCCAGCAGCCAAGATTTCGCAGGCTGGCAGTACTTC. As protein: CASSQDFAGWQYF.